Each of the 31 T cell receptor beta chains below was sequenced from the same sample in a study of blood T cell repertoires in COVID-19. Repertoires were generated with immunoSEQ multiplex PCR, while TCRdb's copy carries only in-frame clones and drops some. Here the sample spans a few hundred thousand clones, about nine tenths being singletons. Sequenced input: peripheral blood. Source of these receptors: a woman in her thirties with active or convalescent COVID-19.

This CDR3 reads CASSQVKQRGASTHEQYF. DNA for the CDR3: TGTGCCAGCAGCCAAGTAAAGCAGCGGGGGGCCTCTACTCACGAGCAGTACTTC. The genes are TRBV3-1 (or the pseudogene TRBV3-2) and TRBJ2-7; TRBD2 matches at 9 bases. Germline V gene lookup returns CDR1 LGHDT and CDR2 YNNKEL (reference sequence). The ends lost 1 base at V and 5 bases at J; junction bases unmatched: 15. The CDR3 is 18 amino acids.

This clone was detected only once. The rearrangement joins TRBV27 to TRBJ1-2; D is unresolved. This CDR3 is 13 amino acids long. Germline CDR1 is MNHEY and CDR2 is SMNVEV (reference sequence). V lost 6 bases and J 5 bases, leaving 13 bases between the germline ends. CDR3 nucleotide sequence: TGTGCCAGCAGCCTTATTGGAGGGTATGGCTACACCTTC. It is translated as CASSLIGGYGYTF.

The V and J genes are TRBV19 and TRBJ1-5, with 8 bases matching TRBD1. From germline, CDR1 is LNHDA and CDR2 SQIVND (reference sequence). This CDR3 spans 14 amino acids. V trimming: 6 bases; J trimming: 6 bases; junction bases outside the gene matches: 7. CDR3 nucleotide sequence: TGTGCCAGTAGCCTACAGGGGGTAGGTCAGCCCCAGCATTTT. Translating gives CASSLQGVGQPQHF.

This chain uses TRBV5-6 with TRBJ1-1; a weak D match, TRBD1 (5 bases). This CDR3 region has 13 residues. CDR1 is SGHDT and CDR2 is YYEEEE in the germline V gene. The ends were cut back, 3 bases at V and 3 bases at J, with 9 bases in the middle. DNA for the CDR3: TGTGCCAGCAGCTGGGGGGAGTACACTGAAGCTTTCTTT. It specifies CASSWGEYTEAFF.

J is TRBJ1-1 and V is TRBV4-3, with TRBD1 matching 9 bases. The germline V gene encodes CDR1 LGHNA and CDR2 YSLEER. This CDR3 is built from 17 residues. V lost 4 bases to trimming and J lost 1 base; unmatched junction nucleotides: 10. CDR3 bases: TGCGCCAGCAGCCCGGAGGGGGGGACAGGGTGGAACACTGAAGCTTTCTTT. Translating gives CASSPEGGTGWNTEAFF.

The chain carries TRBV28 and TRBJ2-3; D is perhaps TRBD1 (5 bases). The V and J ends lost 6 bases and 5 bases respectively, with 21 bases between them. Germline V gene data show CDR1 as MDHEN and CDR2 as SYDVKM. The CDR3 sequence is 16 residues long. The DNA for the CDR3 is TGTGCCAGCAGCGTACACAGGCTTCCGAGAGGAGATACGCAGTATTTT. It translates to CASSVHRLPRGDTQYF.

The rearrangement links TRBV7-9 to TRBJ2-3, with 9 bases that match TRBD2. The V segment lost 5 bases and the J segment 4 bases; nucleotides outside the gene matches: 10. This CDR3 has 16 amino acids. The germline CDR1 and CDR2 sequences are SEHNR and FQNEAQ (reference sequence). In nucleotides, the CDR3 is TGTGCCAGCAGCCTAGGCGGCGGGGGGGCAGCAGATACGCAGTATTTT. This sequence encodes CASSLGGGGAADTQYF.

This clone was detected only a few times. V and J are TRBV14 and TRBJ2-3; 8 bases fit TRBD2. The CDR3 loop spans 16 amino acids. CDR1 is SGHDN, CDR2 FVKESK, per germline. Germline trimming cut 0 bases from V and 2 bases from J; bases unmatched to any gene: 4. CDR3 sequence: CASSQDRGGDTDTQYF. The CDR3 DNA reads TGTGCCAGCAGCCAAGATCGGGGGGGAGACACAGATACGCAGTATTTT.

This rearrangement joins TRBV21-1 to TRBJ2-5; the table's D call TRBD2 went unverified against the DNA. TRBV21-1 is a pseudogene segment. The CDR3 sequence is 15 residues long. CDR3 residues: CASSKGGTLSETQYF. DNA for the CDR3: TGTGCCAGCAGCAAAGGAGGAACGCTGAGTGAGACCCAGTACTTC.

The DNA for the CDR3 is TGTGCCAGCAGTGCAGGGACAGGCGGGGGCTATGGCTACACCTTC. This translates into CASSAGTGGGYGYTF. The chain combines TRBV28 with TRBJ1-2; 8 nucleotides align to TRBD1. Germline V gives CDR1 MDHEN, CDR2 SYDVKM. V gave up 5 bases and J gave up 4 bases; unmatched junction bases: 9. There are 15 residues in the CDR3.

This clone occurred once. The rearrangement joins TRBV10-3 to TRBJ2-7; tentative D call: TRBD1 (6 bases). Trimming removed 0 bases from V and 3 bases from J, with 15 bases in between. The CDR3 is 16 amino acids. Germline V CDR1 and CDR2: ENHRY, SYGVKD. In DNA, the CDR3 is TGTGCCATCAGTGAGTCTAGGACCCGGACAGTCTACGAGCAGTACTTC. Its protein is CAISESRTRTVYEQYF.

The V and J genes are TRBV19 and TRBJ1-2, with no clear D. The germline V and J ends were trimmed by 7 bases and 2 bases, with 14 bases remaining between them. The CDR3 loop spans 14 amino acids. Germline-derived CDR1 and CDR2 are LNHDA and SQIVND (reference sequence). CDR3 sequence (DNA): TGTGCCAGTAATCCGGGAGCGACAAACTATGGCTACACCTTC. Translated: CASNPGATNYGYTF.

This clone occurred a few times. The chain combines TRBV20-1 with TRBJ1-4; D perhaps matches TRBD1 (5 bases). There are 13 residues in the CDR3. Trimming pared 3 bases from V and 5 bases from J, leaving 10 bases between. Germline CDR1 DFQATT, CDR2 SNEGSKA (reference sequence). The CDR3 reads CSASGRVNEKLFF. DNA for the CDR3: TGCAGTGCTAGTGGCAGGGTGAATGAAAAACTGTTTTTT.

The V call is TRBV6-2 or TRBV6-3, the J call TRBJ2-2; 10 nucleotides match TRBD1. Per the germline V gene, CDR1 is MNHEY and CDR2 is SVGEGT. This CDR3 is built from 16 residues. Trimming cost V 5 bases and J 3 bases; bases outside gene matches: 6. CDR3 sequence reads: CASSKRQGADTGELFF. CDR3 in DNA: TGTGCCAGCAGTAAACGACAGGGGGCGGACACCGGGGAGCTGTTTTTT.

V gene TRBV4-3 combines with J gene TRBJ2-6; maybe TRBD1 (6 bases). Germline lookup yields CDR1 LGHNA and CDR2 YSLEER. The CDR3 consists of 16 residues. V dropped 8 bases and J dropped 0 bases, with 14 bases sitting between them. The CDR3 nucleotides read TGCGCCAGCCAACGACAGGTAAACTCTGGGGCCAACGTCCTGACTTTC. This translates into CASQRQVNSGANVLTF.

Concerning this clone itself: Other DNA sequences of this sample code for an identical CDR3. This chain uses TRBV18 with TRBJ2-3; D possibly corresponds to TRBD2 (6 bases). Germline loops: CDR1 KGHSH, CDR2 LQKENI. V dropped 3 bases and J dropped 3 bases, with 7 bases sitting between them. This CDR3 has 13 amino acids. CDR3: CASSPGGTDTQYF. The CDR3 DNA follows: TGTGCCAGCTCACCGGGGGGAACAGATACGCAGTATTTT.

V is TRBV19 and J is TRBJ2-2, with 10 bases that match TRBD1. Germline lookup yields CDR1 LNHDA and CDR2 SQIVND (reference sequence). This CDR3 is 15 amino acids long. V trimming: 6 bases; J trimming: 4 bases; junction bases outside the gene matches: 5. The CDR3 region has the DNA TGTGCCAGTAGGTGGGGGACAGGGGTCACCGGGGAGCTGTTTTTT. It is translated as CASRWGTGVTGELFF.

The V gene is TRBV9, the J gene TRBJ2-1, with TRBD2 as a possible D gene (6 bases). The CDR3 covers 14 residues. Germline values: CDR1 SGDLS, CDR2 YYNGEE. The V end was cut by 4 bases, the J end by 7 bases, with 15 bases between. CDR3 coding DNA: TGTGCCAGCAGCCTCTCCGGGAGCCAGAATGAGCAGTTCTTC. Encoded protein: CASSLSGSQNEQFF.

This chain connects TRBV18 to TRBJ2-7; 7 nucleotides match TRBD1. The CDR3 consists of 14 residues. The J segment lost 1 base and the V segment lost 5 bases, leaving 5 bases of the junction unmatched. The germline V gene encodes CDR1 KGHSH and CDR2 LQKENI. The CDR3 DNA reads as TGTGCCAGCTCAAGAGGGGACAGTTCCTACGAGCAGTACTTC. It translates to CASSRGDSSYEQYF.

CDR3 in DNA: TGTGCCAGCAGCTTGGCAGGGGTTGGTGAAAAACTGTTTTTT. It specifies CASSLAGVGEKLFF. The V call is TRBV5-6, the J call TRBJ1-4; D is possibly TRBD1 (6 bases). CDR1 is SGHDT and CDR2 is YYEEEE in the germline V gene. V shed 0 bases and J shed 7 bases, with 10 bases lying between them. The CDR3 covers 14 residues.

The V and J genes are TRBV10-3 and TRBJ2-7; 13 nucleotides match TRBD2. Losses at the gene ends were 3 bases for V and 2 bases for J; bases not matched to a gene: 4. The CDR3 extends over 16 amino acids. From germline, CDR1 is ENHRY and CDR2 SYGVKD. This CDR3 reads CAISDPGLAGAYEQYF. For the CDR3, the DNA is TGTGCCATCAGTGACCCCGGACTAGCGGGAGCCTACGAGCAGTACTTC.

The rearrangement links TRBV7-2 to TRBJ1-6; 8 nucleotides match TRBD1. J was trimmed by 7 bases and V by 4 bases; bases with no gene match: 6. Germline CDR1 reads SGHTA; CDR2 reads FQGNSA. The CDR3 totals 15 residues. CDR3 sequence reads: CASSSGTGGNSPLHF. The CDR3 region has the DNA TGTGCCAGCAGCTCTGGGACAGGCGGAAATTCACCCCTCCACTTT.

DNA for the CDR3: TGTGCCTGGTTCAGTGGGAGTAACTATGGCTACACCTTC. This translates into CAWFSGSNYGYTF. The chain is built from TRBV30 and TRBJ1-2, with D hard to call. Trimming took off 5 bases at V and 1 base at J, with 11 bases between the two ends. The CDR3 consists of 13 residues. Germline CDR1 and CDR2: GTSNPN and SVGIG (reference sequence).

The chain links TRBV7-2 to TRBJ1-6; D unresolved. The CDR3 length is 12 residues. V gave up 3 bases and J gave up 9 bases, with 6 bases separating them. Looked up from germline, CDR1 is SGHTA and CDR2 is FQGNSA. CDR3 region: CASSLLPSPLHF. Here the CDR3 DNA reads TGTGCCAGCAGCTTGCTACCTTCACCCCTCCACTTT.

DNA for the CDR3: TGTGCCAGCAGTTACATCCGGACAGGGGCCATCTCTGGAAACACCATATATTTT. Amino acids: CASSYIRTGAISGNTIYF. The chain carries TRBV6-2 or TRBV6-3 and TRBJ1-3, with 9 bases that match TRBD1. The V gene end was trimmed by 2 bases and the J gene end by 0 bases; junction bases not matched to a gene: 8. CDR1 and CDR2 from the germline V gene are MNHEY and SVGEGT. The CDR3 runs 18 residues.

The chain combines TRBV6-5 with TRBJ1-2; TRBD1 aligns across 8 bases. This CDR3 is built from 14 residues. The V gene's germline CDR1 is MNHEY and CDR2 SVGAGI. Trimming removed 7 bases from V and 4 bases from J; junction bases left unmatched: 8. The CDR3 is CASMGTGTPYGYTF. CDR3 DNA sequence: TGTGCCAGCATGGGGACAGGTACCCCCTATGGCTACACCTTC.

CDR3 in DNA: TGTGCCAGCTCACCCTCCGACAGGGAGCGCGGCTACACCTTC. It yields the protein CASSPSDRERGYTF. The rearrangement joins TRBV18 to TRBJ1-2; TRBD1 agrees at 7 bases. This CDR3 comprises 14 residues. V was pared by 3 bases and J by 8 bases, with 9 bases of the junction left unmatched. From germline, CDR1 is KGHSH and CDR2 LQKENI.

This chain links TRBV9 with TRBJ1-2; no firm D call. The CDR3 sequence is 17 residues long. CDR1 and CDR2 from the germline V gene are SGDLS and YYNGEE. V lost 4 bases, J lost 8 bases, and 27 bases lay in between. The CDR3 sequence: CASSPGEGTVAGGGYTF. The CDR3 DNA follows: TGTGCCAGCAGCCCCGGGGAGGGAACGGTTGCGGGAGGAGGCTACACCTTC.

The gene calls are TRBV19 and TRBJ1-1; D possibly corresponds to TRBD1 (6 bases). This CDR3 is 14 amino acids long. Germline CDR1 LNHDA, CDR2 SQIVND (reference sequence). The V end lost 7 bases, the J end lost 5 bases, and 17 bases lay between the germline ends. The CDR3 bases are TGTGCCAGTACCAACCGGGGGGCAAGAACTGAAGCTTTCTTT. Translation gives CASTNRGARTEAFF.

The chain has TRBV7-2 and TRBJ1-2; 10 positions agree with TRBD1. Germline V gene data show CDR1 as SGHTA and CDR2 as FQGNSA. J was trimmed by 3 bases and V by 5 bases; bases with no gene match: 6. The CDR3 is 15 residues long. The CDR3 reads CASSTRTGGDYGYTF. CDR3 in DNA: TGTGCCAGCAGCACCCGGACAGGGGGGGACTATGGCTACACCTTC.

The gene calls are TRBV20-1 and TRBJ1-6, with D uncertain. The CDR3 totals 13 residues. Germline V gene lookup returns CDR1 DFQATT and CDR2 SNEGSKA (reference sequence). Trimming stripped 3 bases from V and 2 bases from J, with 5 bases between. DNA of the CDR3: TGCAGTGCTAGTTCAACCTATAATTCACCCCTCCACTTT. It codes for CSASSTYNSPLHF.